Listed below are T cell receptor beta chains from one sample, sequenced in a study of T cell responses to AZD1222 COVID-19 vaccine. Sequenced by immunoSEQ multiplex PCR; TCRdb stores in-frame clones only, minus some. The sample lists 130,000 or so clones; approximately 90% were seen once. Sequencing was performed on peripheral blood, taken 28 days after the second AZD1222 dose. These receptors were collected from an adult who received the AZD1222 COVID-19 vaccine. Both conserved end residues are part of each CDR3. Fields, in order: D gene, J gene, CDR3 length, clone size, V gene, CDR3 DNA, CDR3 protein. A D gene is named only where the DNA matches it firmly. A clone size is listed for some rows: how often the clone was seen (once, few, many), or a class if it is expanded.

d_gene: NA; j_gene: TRBJ1-4; len: 14; abundance: NA; v_gene: TRBV24-1; CDR3nt: TGTGCCACCAGTGATGGTACCTATAATGAAAAACTGTTTTTT; CDR3aa: CATSDGTYNEKLFF
d_gene: NA; j_gene: TRBJ1-3; len: 15; abundance: few; v_gene: TRBV9; CDR3nt: TGTGCCAGCAGCCCACACCAGGGAGCTGGAAACACCATATATTTT; CDR3aa: CASSPHQGAGNTIYF
d_gene: NA; j_gene: TRBJ1-1; len: 14; abundance: NA; v_gene: TRBV28; CDR3nt: TGTGCCAGCAGTTTCACAGGGCTGGCCACTGAAGCTTTCTTT; CDR3aa: CASSFTGLATEAFF
d_gene: NA; j_gene: TRBJ1-6; len: 15; abundance: NA; v_gene: TRBV27; CDR3nt: TGTGCCAGCAGGCCAATCTATTCCTATAATTCACCCCTCCACTTT; CDR3aa: CASRPIYSYNSPLHF
d_gene: NA; j_gene: TRBJ2-7; len: 15; abundance: NA; v_gene: TRBV6-6; CDR3nt: TGTGCCAGCAGTTACGAAAGTACTAGCTCCTACGAGCAGTACTTC; CDR3aa: CASSYESTSSYEQYF
d_gene: NA; j_gene: TRBJ1-5; len: 14; abundance: few; v_gene: TRBV28; CDR3nt: TGTGCCAGCAGGGACCCGGGGGGGAAGCAGCCCCAGCATTTT; CDR3aa: CASRDPGGKQPQHF
d_gene: TRBD1; j_gene: TRBJ1-5; len: 15; abundance: few; v_gene: TRBV11-2; CDR3nt: TGTGCCAGCAGCTTAGGACAGGGGAGCAATCAGCCCCAGCATTTT; CDR3aa: CASSLGQGSNQPQHF
d_gene: NA; j_gene: TRBJ1-1; len: 14; abundance: NA; v_gene: TRBV5-6; CDR3nt: TGTGCCAGCAGCTTGGGCAGGCGAGGCACTGAAGCTTTCTTT; CDR3aa: CASSLGRRGTEAFF
d_gene: NA; j_gene: TRBJ1-2; len: 14; abundance: once; v_gene: TRBV6-1; CDR3nt: TGTGCCAGCAGTGAATTTAAGGTGGGGATGGGCTACACCTTC; CDR3aa: CASSEFKVGMGYTF
d_gene: TRBD1; j_gene: TRBJ2-7; len: 15; abundance: NA; v_gene: TRBV10-3; CDR3nt: TGTGCCATCAGAAAACAGGGGGCGAGCTCCTACGAGCAGTACTTC; CDR3aa: CAIRKQGASSYEQYF
d_gene: NA; j_gene: TRBJ1-4; len: 15; abundance: NA; v_gene: TRBV5-1; CDR3nt: TGCGCCAGCAGCCGAGGCTCGGTCCAAGGCGAAAAACTGTTTTTT; CDR3aa: CASSRGSVQGEKLFF
d_gene: TRBD2; j_gene: TRBJ2-3; len: 16; abundance: NA; v_gene: TRBV28; CDR3nt: TGTGCCAGCAGTTTATGGGGTGGGAGGGTAACAGATACGCAGTATTTT; CDR3aa: CASSLWGGRVTDTQYF
d_gene: TRBD2; j_gene: TRBJ2-7; len: 17; abundance: NA; v_gene: TRBV11-2; CDR3nt: TGTGCCAGCAGCCGGGGGGTTGCCGGGAGCGGGCGTTACGAGCAGTACTTC; CDR3aa: CASSRGVAGSGRYEQYF
d_gene: NA; j_gene: TRBJ2-7; len: 13; abundance: NA; v_gene: TRBV5-1; CDR3nt: TGCGCCAGCAGCTTGGTCACTCCCTACGAGCAGTACTTC; CDR3aa: CASSLVTPYEQYF
d_gene: TRBD1; j_gene: TRBJ1-2; len: 14; abundance: NA; v_gene: TRBV2; CDR3nt: TGTGCCAGCAGTGTAAAGGGGGCGGGATATGGCTACACCTTC; CDR3aa: CASSVKGAGYGYTF
d_gene: NA; j_gene: TRBJ2-7; len: 15; abundance: NA; v_gene: TRBV6-5; CDR3nt: TGTGCCAGCAGTTACTTGGCAGGGGAAGCCTACGAGCAGTACTTC; CDR3aa: CASSYLAGEAYEQYF
d_gene: TRBD2; j_gene: TRBJ2-1; len: 17; abundance: NA; v_gene: TRBV5-1; CDR3nt: TGCGCCAGCAGCTTGGATACTAGCGGGAGCTCCTACAATGAGCAGTTCTTC; CDR3aa: CASSLDTSGSSYNEQFF
d_gene: NA; j_gene: TRBJ1-5; len: 13; abundance: NA; v_gene: TRBV29-1; CDR3nt: TGCAGCGTTGGAGGGCTGGGCAATCAGCCCCAGCATTTT; CDR3aa: CSVGGLGNQPQHF
d_gene: NA; j_gene: TRBJ2-7; len: 17; abundance: NA; v_gene: TRBV1; CDR3nt: TGCACCAGCAGCTCCAAGATTTGCGGGCGCAGCTCCTACGAGCAGTACTTC; CDR3aa: CTSSSKICGRSSYEQYF
d_gene: NA; j_gene: TRBJ2-5; len: 13; abundance: NA; v_gene: TRBV3-1/TRBV3-2; CDR3nt: TGTGCCAGCAGCCAGCTCAGTCTGGAGACCCAGTACTTC; CDR3aa: CASSQLSLETQYF
d_gene: TRBD1; j_gene: TRBJ2-4; len: 14; abundance: once; v_gene: TRBV6-5; CDR3nt: TGTGCCAGCAGAACGACAGGGAACAAAAACATTCAGTACTTC; CDR3aa: CASRTTGNKNIQYF
d_gene: NA; j_gene: TRBJ2-2; len: 15; abundance: NA; v_gene: TRBV7-2; CDR3nt: TGTGCCAGCAGCTTATGGAAGTGGGACACCGGGGAGCTGTTTTTT; CDR3aa: CASSLWKWDTGELFF
d_gene: TRBD2; j_gene: TRBJ2-7; len: 14; abundance: NA; v_gene: TRBV7-3; CDR3nt: TGTGCCAGCAGCCTAGCGGGAGCAGGGAGCGAGCAGTACTTC; CDR3aa: CASSLAGAGSEQYF
d_gene: NA; j_gene: TRBJ2-6; len: 14; abundance: once; v_gene: TRBV6-1; CDR3nt: TGTGCCAGCAGTGAAAGTCCTGGGGCCAACGTCCTGACTTTC; CDR3aa: CASSESPGANVLTF
d_gene: NA; j_gene: TRBJ1-1; len: 13; abundance: NA; v_gene: TRBV18; CDR3nt: TGTGCCAGCTCGTGGGGCGTAGACACTGAAGCTTTCTTT; CDR3aa: CASSWGVDTEAFF
d_gene: NA; j_gene: TRBJ2-3; len: 14; abundance: NA; v_gene: TRBV25-1; CDR3nt: TGTGCCAGCAGTGCCTTCGATAGCACAGATACGCAGTATTTT; CDR3aa: CASSAFDSTDTQYF
d_gene: NA; j_gene: TRBJ1-5; len: 13; abundance: NA; v_gene: TRBV5-6; CDR3nt: TGTGCCAGCAGCTTGGAACCCGATCAGCCCCAGCATTTT; CDR3aa: CASSLEPDQPQHF
d_gene: NA; j_gene: TRBJ1-3; len: 16; abundance: NA; v_gene: TRBV2; CDR3nt: TGTGCCAGCAGCCTAACAGGGTACCCATCTGGAAACACCATATATTTT; CDR3aa: CASSLTGYPSGNTIYF
d_gene: NA; j_gene: TRBJ2-1; len: 16; abundance: NA; v_gene: TRBV5-1; CDR3nt: TGCGCCAGCAGCTTGAACCCTGGTAGCCTCTACAATGAGCAGTTCTTC; CDR3aa: CASSLNPGSLYNEQFF
d_gene: NA; j_gene: TRBJ1-2; len: 14; abundance: NA; v_gene: TRBV7-9; CDR3nt: TGTGCCAGCAGCTTGGGCGCGCGGGGCTATGGCTACACCTTC; CDR3aa: CASSLGARGYGYTF
d_gene: TRBD2; j_gene: TRBJ2-3; len: 15; abundance: NA; v_gene: TRBV5-1; CDR3nt: TGCGCCAGCAGGACCCGGGAGGGCCGTACAGATACGCAGTATTTT; CDR3aa: CASRTREGRTDTQYF
d_gene: TRBD2; j_gene: TRBJ2-3; len: 20; abundance: NA; v_gene: TRBV5-1; CDR3nt: TGCGCCAGCGCCATAATCGGGACTAGCGGGATGACGCGGTACGGAGATACGCAGTATTTT; CDR3aa: CASAIIGTSGMTRYGDTQYF
d_gene: TRBD1; j_gene: TRBJ2-7; len: 14; abundance: once; v_gene: TRBV14; CDR3nt: TGTGCCAGCAGCCCGGGGACAGGGTTAAACGAGCAGTACTTC; CDR3aa: CASSPGTGLNEQYF
d_gene: NA; j_gene: TRBJ2-7; len: 15; abundance: NA; v_gene: TRBV15; CDR3nt: TGTGCCACCAGCAGAGGGTTAGCGGAGGGGAGAGAGCAGTACTTC; CDR3aa: CATSRGLAEGREQYF
d_gene: NA; j_gene: TRBJ2-1; len: 14; abundance: NA; v_gene: TRBV6-4; CDR3nt: TGTGCCAGCAGGATAGGGGCCTCCTACAATGAGCAGTTCTTC; CDR3aa: CASRIGASYNEQFF
d_gene: NA; j_gene: TRBJ1-5; len: 11; abundance: NA; v_gene: TRBV7-2; CDR3nt: TGTGCCAGCAGCCTGGCCGGGCCCCAGCATTTT; CDR3aa: CASSLAGPQHF
d_gene: TRBD1; j_gene: TRBJ1-1; len: 14; abundance: NA; v_gene: TRBV6-5; CDR3nt: TGTGCCAGCAGTCGGACAGGGTCGAACACTGAAGCTTTCTTT; CDR3aa: CASSRTGSNTEAFF
d_gene: NA; j_gene: TRBJ1-6; len: 13; abundance: NA; v_gene: TRBV4-1; CDR3nt: TGCGCCAGCAGCCCTGATAATTGGTCACCCCTCCACTTT; CDR3aa: CASSPDNWSPLHF
d_gene: TRBD1; j_gene: TRBJ2-3; len: 15; abundance: NA; v_gene: TRBV15; CDR3nt: TGTGCCACCAGCAGAGTAACAGGGGGCGCGGATACGCAGTATTTT; CDR3aa: CATSRVTGGADTQYF
d_gene: TRBD2; j_gene: TRBJ2-7; len: 14; abundance: NA; v_gene: TRBV11-2; CDR3nt: TGTGCCAGCAGCTTGGCCCCGACTAGCGGCGAGCAGTACTTC; CDR3aa: CASSLAPTSGEQYF
d_gene: NA; j_gene: TRBJ2-2; len: 13; abundance: NA; v_gene: TRBV4-2; CDR3nt: TGTGCCAGCAGCCAAGAACCCACCGGGGAGCTGTTTTTT; CDR3aa: CASSQEPTGELFF
d_gene: TRBD1; j_gene: TRBJ2-6; len: 19; abundance: NA; v_gene: TRBV3-1/TRBV3-2; CDR3nt: TGTGCCAGCAGCTACTACCGGGACAGGGGGCGAACTGGGGCCAACGTCCTGACTTTC; CDR3aa: CASSYYRDRGRTGANVLTF
d_gene: NA; j_gene: TRBJ2-5; len: 17; abundance: NA; v_gene: TRBV10-3; CDR3nt: TGTGCCATCAGTGATCTGGGCCCCTTCGGCACCCAAGAGACCCAGTACTTC; CDR3aa: CAISDLGPFGTQETQYF
d_gene: NA; j_gene: TRBJ2-1; len: 16; abundance: NA; v_gene: TRBV21-1; CDR3nt: TGTGCCAGCAGCAAGGTCGGACCCACGGCCCCTCACGGGCAGTTCTTC; CDR3aa: CASSKVGPTAPHGQFF
d_gene: TRBD2; j_gene: TRBJ2-1; len: 14; abundance: NA; v_gene: TRBV5-4; CDR3nt: TGTGCCAGCAGCTTGGACCCGGGGGGAACAGAGCAGTTCTTC; CDR3aa: CASSLDPGGTEQFF
d_gene: NA; j_gene: TRBJ1-6; len: 13; abundance: NA; v_gene: TRBV27; CDR3nt: TGTGCCAGCAGTGGGACGGTTAATTCACCCCTCCACTTT; CDR3aa: CASSGTVNSPLHF
d_gene: NA; j_gene: TRBJ1-1; len: 15; abundance: NA; v_gene: TRBV30; CDR3nt: TGTGCCTGGAGTGCGGGCCTTTGGAGATACACTGAAGCTTTCTTT; CDR3aa: CAWSAGLWRYTEAFF
d_gene: NA; j_gene: TRBJ2-5; len: 13; abundance: once; v_gene: TRBV7-9; CDR3nt: TGTGCCAGCAGCTTAAACCCAGCGGAGACCCAGTACTTC; CDR3aa: CASSLNPAETQYF
d_gene: NA; j_gene: TRBJ2-2; len: 12; abundance: NA; v_gene: TRBV7-3; CDR3nt: TGTGCCAGCAGCCCCTCCACCGGGGAGCTGTTTTTT; CDR3aa: CASSPSTGELFF
d_gene: NA; j_gene: TRBJ2-7; len: 15; abundance: NA; v_gene: TRBV4-2; CDR3nt: TGTGCCAGCAGCCAAGGTGGCGAGGGTTCCTACGAGCAGTACTTC; CDR3aa: CASSQGGEGSYEQYF